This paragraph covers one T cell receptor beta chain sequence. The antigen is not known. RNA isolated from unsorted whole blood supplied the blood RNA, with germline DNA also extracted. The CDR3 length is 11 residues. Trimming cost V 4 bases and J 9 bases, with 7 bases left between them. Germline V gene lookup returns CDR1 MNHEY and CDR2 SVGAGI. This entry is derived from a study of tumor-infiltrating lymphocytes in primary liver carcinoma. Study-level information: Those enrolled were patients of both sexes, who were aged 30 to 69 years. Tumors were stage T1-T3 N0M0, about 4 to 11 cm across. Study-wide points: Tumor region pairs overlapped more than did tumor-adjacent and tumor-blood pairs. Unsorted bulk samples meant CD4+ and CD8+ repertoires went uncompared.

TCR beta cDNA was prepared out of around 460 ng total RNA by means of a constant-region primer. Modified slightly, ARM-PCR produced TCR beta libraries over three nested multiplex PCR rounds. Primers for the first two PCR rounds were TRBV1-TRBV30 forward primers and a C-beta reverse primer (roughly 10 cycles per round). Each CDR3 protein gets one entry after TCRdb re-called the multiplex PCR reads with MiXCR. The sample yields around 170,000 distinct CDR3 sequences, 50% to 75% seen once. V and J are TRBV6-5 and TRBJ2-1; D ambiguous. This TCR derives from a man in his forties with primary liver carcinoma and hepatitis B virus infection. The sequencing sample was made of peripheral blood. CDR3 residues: CASSWAGEQFF. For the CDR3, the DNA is TGTGCCAGCAGTTGGGCCGGTGAGCAGTTCTTC.